Each of the 7 T cell receptor beta chains below was sequenced from the same sample in a study of persistence of HIV-infected CD4 T cells. Antigen specificity for these receptors is unknown. The immunoSEQ assay was version 4, run in survey mode. This table comes from immunoSEQ multiplex PCR, and its TCRdb copy is limited to in-frame clones, with some not included. The data hold about 48,000 clones, with about 80% observed a single time. Lysates of CMV-infected fibroblasts at around 9.9 ug/mL stimulated these cells. Memory cells lacking CD40L and CD69 with high CD45RO were sorted. This specimen was CD4+ T cells sorted from PBMCs after approximately 20-hour stimulation, taken from a patient who received antiretroviral therapy. The source is an adult man with HIV who was CMV-seropositive.

This sequence joins TRBV10-2 and TRBJ2-4; D call uncertain. Germline V gene lookup returns CDR1 WSHSY and CDR2 SAAADI. The CDR3 covers 13 residues. The V end lost 6 bases, the J end lost 2 bases, and 8 bases lay between the germline ends. CDR3 residues: CASSGYTKNIQYF. The CDR3 DNA sequence: TGCGCCAGCAGCGGGTATACCAAAAACATTCAGTACTTC.

CDR3 sequence: CASSQGTGRPQPQHF. The CDR3 nucleotides are TGTGCCAGCAGCCAAGGGACAGGGCGTCCTCAGCCCCAGCATTTT. V gene TRBV3-1 (or the pseudogene TRBV3-2) combines with J gene TRBJ1-5; 8 bases match TRBD1. CDR1 and CDR2 (germline): LGHDT, YNNKEL (reference sequence). The CDR3 extends over 15 amino acids. After removal of 1 base from V and 6 bases from J, the junction contained 5 bases not matched to a gene.

This clone has more than one count but fewer than ten. The rearrangement uses TRBV4-3 and TRBJ2-1; TRBD2 matches 7 bases. V shed 1 base and J 7 bases; nucleotides not matched to a gene: 7. CDR3 length equals 15 residues. CDR1 and CDR2 from the germline V gene are LGHNA and YSLEER. DNA for the CDR3: TGCGCCAGCAGCCAAGGTGGGAGGGCCCTAAATGAGCAGTTCTTC. Translating it yields CASSQGGRALNEQFF.

The V call is TRBV12-3 or TRBV12-4, the J call TRBJ1-5, with D uncertain. Trimming cost V 7 bases and J 7 bases, with 11 bases left between them. CDR3 length: 12 amino acids. The CDR3 nucleotides are TGTGCCAGCAACCCGACGGGGCAGCCCCAGCATTTT. It translates to CASNPTGQPQHF.

V and J are TRBV27 and TRBJ2-2; 12 bases agree with TRBD1. V lost 6 bases, J lost 6 bases, and 5 bases stayed unmatched. The CDR3 covers 15 residues. From germline, CDR1 is MNHEY and CDR2 SMNVEV (reference sequence). The CDR3 loop reads CASRPGTGGSGELFF. The CDR3 region has the DNA TGTGCCAGCAGGCCCGGGACAGGGGGCTCCGGGGAGCTGTTTTTT.

This clone was detected once. The genes are TRBV6-5 and TRBJ2-7, with TRBD1 matching over 10 bases. From germline, CDR1 is MNHEY and CDR2 SVGAGI. The length of the CDR3 is 15 residues. J gave up 3 bases and V 4 bases, and 6 bases lay outside the gene matches. CDR3 sequence (DNA): TGTGCCAGCAGTTCCCTGGGACAGGGGCTCTACGAGCAGTACTTC. As protein: CASSSLGQGLYEQYF.

The chain links TRBV5-1 to TRBJ1-3; D may be TRBD1 (6 bases). CDR1 is SGHRS, CDR2 YFSETQ, per germline. The CDR3 is 17 residues long. V lost 4 bases to trimming and J lost 0 bases, with 17 bases between them. As DNA, the CDR3 is TGCGCCAGCAGCCCAACGGACAGCATCACCTCTGGAAACACCATATATTTT. It yields the protein CASSPTDSITSGNTIYF.